The 26 T cell receptor beta chains below were found in one sample sequenced in a study of regulatory T cells in long-lasting Graves disease. Time point reported: newly diagnosed GD, antithyroid drugs for less than 3 months. PBMCs were the source of the RNA used for TCR sequencing. Construction of TCR beta libraries relied on iRepertoire HTBI primers and on Arm-PCR targeting CDR3 regions. TCRdb reanalysed the multiplex PCR reads using MiXCR and keeps one entry per CDR3 protein. The sample records hundreds of thousands of distinct CDR3 sequences, approximately 12% being singletons. These records were also assigned to another study, of T cells in Graves' hyperthyroidism and ophthalmopathy.

The starting material was peripheral blood mononuclear cells (PBMCs), obtained at new diagnosis, from a patient treated with antithyroid drugs. Receptors originate from a man between 25 and 39 years old with Graves disease.

This clonotype was detected many times. This chain joins TRBV27 and TRBJ2-3, with D hard to call. CDR1 and CDR2 from the germline V gene are MNHEY and SMNVEV (reference sequence). Trimming pared 2 bases from V and 6 bases from J, leaving 18 bases between. The CDR3 has 16 residues. The CDR3 DNA reads TGTGCCAGCAGTTTAAGGAAGTCGGCTAGAAGGGATACGCAGTATTTT. It is translated as CASSLRKSARRDTQYF.

This chain connects TRBV2 to TRBJ2-1; D gene unclear. The germline gives CDR1 SNHLY, CDR2 FYNNEI. V was shortened by 6 bases and J by 6 bases, with 9 bases between the two germline ends. The CDR3 consists of 12 residues. CDR3 in DNA: TGTGCCAGCAGAGGCAGCCTCAATGAGCAGTTCTTC. This translates into CASRGSLNEQFF.

This clonotype was detected ten times or more. The genes are TRBV20-1 and TRBJ2-3; 11 positions match TRBD2. There are 15 residues in the CDR3. The germline CDR1 and CDR2 sequences are DFQATT and SNEGSKA (reference sequence). Trimming cost V 6 bases and J 5 bases; bases outside gene matches: 10. CDR3 in DNA: TGCAGTGCCCTCGTCCTAGCGGGAGGAGGAGATACGCAGTATTTT. Translation: CSALVLAGGGDTQYF.

This clonotype was found a few times. This chain links TRBV7-2 with TRBJ2-6; maybe TRBD1 (6 bases). Germline V gene sequence: CDR1 SGHTA, CDR2 FQGNSA. The CDR3 is made up of 19 amino acids. Trimming pared 1 base from V and 0 bases from J, leaving 16 bases between. The CDR3 loop is CASSLETQGPSSGANVLTF. DNA for the CDR3: TGTGCCAGCAGCTTAGAAACGCAGGGGCCGAGCTCTGGGGCCAACGTCCTGACTTTC.

This clonotype was seen at least ten times. This rearrangement joins TRBV6-2 or TRBV6-3 to TRBJ2-7; no firm D call. Trimming removed 7 bases from V and 4 bases from J, with 20 bases in between. Germline V gene data show CDR1 as MNHEY and CDR2 as SVGEGT. The CDR3 is 15 residues long. CDR3 nucleotide sequence: TGTGCCAGCACTCCGAGACCGGATAGCTTTTACGAGCAGTACTTC. Encoded protein: CASTPRPDSFYEQYF.

Of note for this clonotype: With a much larger clone just one base away, this may be a read error. The conserved phenylalanine or tryptophan is not found at the CDR3 terminus, so this likely reflects a read error. This chain links TRBV6-2 or TRBV6-3 with TRBJ2-1; TRBD1 aligns across 7 bases. The CDR3 is 15 amino acids. The germline V gene has CDR1 MNHEY and CDR2 SVGEGT. With V trimmed by 5 bases and J by 8 bases, 12 bases remained unmatched. The CDR3 loop is CASSEVGQRVYEQFS. The CDR3 DNA reads as TGTGCCAGCAGTGAAGTGGGACAGAGGGTGTATGAGCAGTTCTCC.

There are many counts of this clonotype. The chain carries TRBV28 and TRBJ1-2, with 8 bases fitting TRBD1. CDR3 length: 14 amino acids. Germline CDR1 is MDHEN and CDR2 is SYDVKM. V lost 6 bases and J lost 7; bases outside the gene matches: 10. In DNA form, the CDR3 reads TGTGCCAGCAGGGGGGGGGGACAGGCAGTTGGCTACACCTTC. This codes for CASRGGGQAVGYTF.

This clonotype was observed a handful of times. The rearrangement joins TRBV29-1 to TRBJ2-7, with D possibly called TRBD1 or TRBD2 (7 bases each). Deletions cut 6 bases from V and 3 bases from J, with 12 bases between. This CDR3 region has 12 residues. Looked up from germline, CDR1 is SQVTM and CDR2 is ANQGSEA. CDR3 nucleotide sequence: TGCAGCGTCCGCAGGGGGGGCTACGAGCAGTACTTC. Its protein is CSVRRGGYEQYF.

The chain uses TRBV4-1 and TRBJ2-1; D unclear. The germline CDR1 and CDR2 sequences are MGHRA and YSYEKL. V lost 5 bases, J lost 6 bases, and 11 bases lay in between. The CDR3 length is 13 residues. CDR3 sequence (DNA): TGCGCCAGCAGCTTAAGAGGCGTCAATGAGCAGTTCTTC. This translates into CASSLRGVNEQFF.

This clonotype was counted many times. This rearrangement joins TRBV5-1 to TRBJ2-7, with 8 bases lining up with TRBD2. Trimming removed 3 bases from V and 7 bases from J; junction bases left unmatched: 3. Per germline, CDR1 SGHRS and CDR2 YFSETQ. This CDR3 contains 12 residues. The CDR3 DNA reads as TGCGCCAGCAGCTACGGGACTAGTGAGCAGTACTTC. Protein: CASSYGTSEQYF. Based on the CDR3 plus reference TRBV5-1 and TRBJ2-7, the full variable domain is KAGVTQTPRYLIKTRGQQVTLSCSPISGHRSVSWYQQTPGQGLQFLFEYFSETQRNKGNFPGRFSGRQFSNSRSEMNVSTLELGDSALYLCASSYGTSEQYFGPGTRLTVT.

The table lists this clonotype with many counts. The V and J genes are TRBV12-3 or TRBV12-4 and TRBJ1-5, with 7 nucleotides matching TRBD1. The J segment lost 7 bases and the V segment lost 6 bases, leaving 12 bases of the junction unmatched. The CDR3 consists of 15 residues. The CDR3 region has the DNA TGTGCCAGCAGCCGGGTAGAAAGACAGGGCCAGCCCCAGCATTTT. It encodes CASSRVERQGQPQHF.

The rearrangement uses TRBV20-1 and TRBJ2-2, with D perhaps TRBD1 (6 bases). The CDR3 loop spans 16 amino acids. The V gene's germline CDR1 is DFQATT and CDR2 SNEGSKA (reference sequence). The ends were cut back, 3 bases at V and 8 bases at J, with 22 bases in the middle. The chain's CDR3 is CSARDPRTGLGGELFF. The CDR3 nucleotides read TGCAGTGCTAGGGACCCCCGAACAGGGCTGGGGGGGGAGCTGTTTTTT.

This clonotype was picked up many times. The rearrangement uses TRBV6-1 and TRBJ1-1; 7 bases line up with TRBD1. The germline V gene has CDR1 MNHNS and CDR2 SASEGT. V shed 7 bases, J shed 6 bases, and the junction held 5 bases outside the gene matches. This CDR3 has 12 amino acids. For the CDR3, the DNA is TGTGCCAGCATCCCTGGGACAGCTGAAGCTTTCTTT. Amino acid sequence: CASIPGTAEAFF.

This clonotype was observed a few times. V usage is TRBV6-1 and J usage is TRBJ1-5; D ambiguous. With 1 base removed from V and 9 bases from J, the gap between germline ends came to 16 bases. CDR3 length: 15 amino acids. Germline assignment: CDR1 MNHNS and CDR2 SASEGT. The CDR3 loop is CASSEGPPDLAPQHF. The DNA of the CDR3 is TGTGCCAGCAGTGAAGGTCCACCCGACCTGGCGCCCCAGCATTTT.

This clonotype has ten or more counts. This sequence joins TRBV5-1 and TRBJ2-7; 7 positions agree with TRBD2. The germline V gene encodes CDR1 SGHRS and CDR2 YFSETQ. The CDR3 extends over 16 amino acids. The junction had 10 bases not matched to a gene; V was cut back by 2 bases and J by 2 bases. This chain's CDR3 is CASSLLGGAGTYEQYF. As DNA, the CDR3 is TGCGCCAGCAGCTTACTAGGCGGAGCGGGGACCTACGAGCAGTACTTC.

In this sample, this clonotype turned up a few times. The chain uses TRBV20-1 and TRBJ1-6; the D gene is possibly TRBD1 (6 bases). The CDR3 spans 17 residues. Trimming cost V 2 bases and J 6 bases, with 20 bases left between them. Germline assignment: CDR1 DFQATT and CDR2 SNEGSKA (reference sequence). CDR3: CSARPLDSPPINSPLHF. CDR3 DNA: TGCAGTGCTAGACCTCTGGACAGTCCCCCCATTAATTCACCCCTCCACTTT.

This clonotype was picked up many times. V and J are TRBV2 and TRBJ2-2, with no clear D. CDR1 is SNHLY and CDR2 is FYNNEI in the germline V gene. V shed 6 bases and J shed 2 bases, with 7 bases lying between them. The CDR3 length is 13 residues. In nucleotides, the CDR3 is TGTGCCAGCAGGTTCTTAAACACCGGGGAGCTGTTTTTT. This gives the protein CASRFLNTGELFF.

Concerning this clonotype itself: A much larger clone differs from this one at a single base, so this may be a read error. The chain employs TRBV4-2 and TRBJ2-4; D possibly corresponds to TRBD1 (6 bases). Germline CDR1 reads LGHNA; CDR2 reads YNFKEQ. This CDR3 has 17 residues. This CDR3 reads CASSAGPRGLAKNTQYF. Here the CDR3 DNA reads TGTGCCAGCAGCGCAGGCCCTAGGGGGTTAGCCAAAAACACTCAGTACTTC.

The chain links TRBV5-1 to TRBJ2-7; D is unresolved. With 3 bases removed from V and 3 bases from J, the gap between germline ends came to 19 bases. The CDR3 spans 16 residues. CDR1 and CDR2 from the germline V gene are SGHRS and YFSETQ. CDR3 in amino acids: CASSWAKARSIYEQYF. The CDR3 nucleotides are TGCGCCAGCAGCTGGGCGAAGGCCCGATCTATCTACGAGCAGTACTTC.

At least ten counts were recorded for this clonotype. The chain recombines TRBV18 with TRBJ2-5; 8 bases map to TRBD1. V lost 4 bases and J lost 4; bases outside the gene matches: 5. CDR1 and CDR2 from the germline V gene are KGHSH and LQKENI. The CDR3 loop spans 14 amino acids. CDR3 in amino acids: CASSLRTGPETQYF. The CDR3 region has the DNA TGTGCCAGCTCACTAAGGACAGGGCCAGAGACCCAGTACTTC.

Only a few counts were recorded for this clonotype. J is TRBJ2-3 and V is TRBV20-1, with 7 bases fitting TRBD2. Germline V CDR1 and CDR2: DFQATT, SNEGSKA (reference sequence). J lost 1 base, V lost 3 bases, and 4 bases had no gene match. The CDR3 consists of 14 residues. The DNA for the CDR3 is TGCAGTGCTAGGGGCGGGAGTGGCACAGATACGCAGTATTTT. Translating gives CSARGGSGTDTQYF.

V usage is TRBV29-1 and J usage is TRBJ2-5; D might be TRBD1 (6 bases). Trimming removed 6 bases from V and 1 base from J, with 9 bases in between. CDR1 is SQVTM, CDR2 ANQGSEA, per germline. This CDR3 contains 12 residues. The CDR3 sequence is CSVGQFQETQYF. Here the CDR3 DNA reads TGCAGCGTCGGACAGTTCCAAGAGACCCAGTACTTC.

This clonotype was counted a few times. The chain couples TRBV2 to TRBJ2-3; TRBD2 matches 9 bases. The germline V gene encodes CDR1 SNHLY and CDR2 FYNNEI. The CDR3 spans 15 residues. The V segment lost 4 bases and the J segment 2 bases; nucleotides outside the gene matches: 4. CDR3 loop: CASSVAGGNTDTQYF. Here the CDR3 DNA reads TGTGCCAGCAGTGTTGCGGGAGGGAACACAGATACGCAGTATTTT.

This clonotype was recorded at least ten times. The chain carries TRBV6-2 or TRBV6-3 and TRBJ1-4; 7 positions agree with TRBD1. The CDR3 has 14 residues. Per germline, CDR1 MNHEY and CDR2 SVGEGT. J was trimmed by 7 bases and V by 6 bases; bases with no gene match: 8. The CDR3, as DNA: TGTGCCAGCAGGCCCCGGGACAGTGGTGAAAAACTGTTTTTT. It yields the protein CASRPRDSGEKLFF.

This clonotype was observed many times. The chain couples TRBV7-2 to TRBJ2-3; D gene uncertain. Germline CDR1 SGHTA, CDR2 FQGNSA. The CDR3 covers 11 residues. V was clipped by 7 bases and J by 6 bases, with 8 bases between them. The CDR3 nucleotides read TGTGCCAGCACCGAATTTGATACGCAGTATTTT. It codes for CASTEFDTQYF. Drawing the rest from reference TRBV7-2 and TRBJ2-3, the complete variable domain is GAGVSQSPSNKVTEKGKDVELRCDPISGHTALYWYRQSLGQGLEFLIYFQGNSAPDKSGLPSDRFSAERTGGSVSTLTIQRTQQEDSAVYLCASTEFDTQYFGPGTRLTVL.

Comment on this clonotype: The conserved phenylalanine or tryptophan normally closing the CDR3 is absent here, so this likely arose from a read error. Because the CDR3's place on the DNA is in doubt, the DNA is left out and the CDR3 is given as listed by TCRdb. Here the CDR3 reads CASSLDSGGTYNEQVS. The rearrangement links TRBV11-2 to TRBJ2-1; no check of the table's D call, TRBD1, against the DNA was made. Germline V CDR1 and CDR2: SGHAT, FQNNGV. Termini included, the CDR3 measures 16 amino acids.